Detailed here is one T cell receptor beta chain. Its antigen remains unidentified. TCRdb's table, derived via immunoSEQ multiplex PCR, lists solely in-frame clones and lacks some. The sample carries about 190,000 clones, roughly 90% recorded once. V dropped 5 bases and J dropped 6 bases, with 17 bases sitting between them. CDR1 is MDHEN and CDR2 is SYDVKM in the germline V gene. CDR3 size: 15 residues. These data are taken from a study of T cell responses to AZD1222 COVID-19 vaccine. Study-level results: Sampling captured repertoires only after the peak T cell response.

The chain couples TRBV28 to TRBJ1-5, with D possibly matching TRBD1 (5 bases). This receptor was obtained from an adult in good health. The sequenced sample was peripheral blood, obtained on day 0 of AZD1222 vaccination. The CDR3 loop reads CASSSRRVGGQPQHF. The CDR3 DNA sequence: TGTGCCAGCAGTAGTAGGCGGGTTGGGGGTCAGCCCCAGCATTTT.